The 5 T cell receptor beta chains presented below share a single source sample, sequenced in a study of blood T cells in healthy people across ages. Primed by a sample-barcoded 5' primer and a J-beta primer mix, a second PCR proceeded for 7 to 11 cycles. TCRdb analysed the 5' RACE reads with MiXCR anew, one entry per CDR3 protein. The data show about 760,000 distinct CDR3 sequences, roughly 25% seen once. The same data also went into a second study, on T cells of mothers and their children.

Specimen: blood. The source is a boy aged 10-17 years in good health.

This clonotype was detected only a few times. The chain has TRBV5-1 and TRBJ2-6; TRBD1 might be the D (6 bases). V was clipped by 4 bases and J by 15 bases, with 14 bases between them. The germline V gene has CDR1 SGHRS and CDR2 YFSETQ. The CDR3 is 12 residues long. The CDR3 region is CASSGDTASLTF. In DNA form, the CDR3 reads TGCGCCAGCAGCGGGGACACCGCTTCCCTGACTTTC.

This chain links TRBV4-1 with TRBJ1-2, with TRBD1 matching 10 bases. CDR3 length: 15 residues. V was clipped by 4 bases and J by 6 bases; unmatched bases: 8. Germline loops: CDR1 MGHRA, CDR2 YSYEKL. The CDR3 DNA reads as TGCGCCAGCAGCCGATCACCGGGACAGGGGAATGGCTACACCTTC. This encodes CASSRSPGQGNGYTF.

The V call is TRBV4-3, the J call TRBJ2-7; tentatively, D is TRBD1 (5 bases). Trimming took off 0 bases at V and 6 bases at J, with 18 bases between the two ends. This CDR3 comprises 16 residues. The germline V gene encodes CDR1 LGHNA and CDR2 YSLEER. The CDR3 DNA reads TGCGCCAGCAGCCAAGATTCGCAAGAGCCAGGGATCGAGCAGTACTTC. It is translated as CASSQDSQEPGIEQYF.

This clonotype showed up just a few times. This chain connects TRBV3-1 to TRBJ2-4; perhaps TRBD1 as D (6 bases). In germline, CDR1 is LGHDT, CDR2 YNNKEL (reference sequence). The CDR3 spans 13 residues. V lost 1 base and J lost 5, with 6 bases in between. CDR3 sequence reads: CASSQGTENIQYF. The CDR3 bases are TGTGCCAGCAGCCAAGGGACAGAAAACATTCAGTACTTC.

The table lists this clonotype with a few counts. The chain recombines TRBV21-1 with TRBJ2-5; the D segment call TRBD2 is taken from the table without a DNA check. TRBV21-1 is listed as a pseudogene. The CDR3 runs 16 residues. The CDR3 reads CASSKVNSGTTREQYF. The CDR3 DNA sequence: TGTGCCAGCAGCAAAGTCAATAGCGGGACGACTCGGGAGCAGTACTTC.